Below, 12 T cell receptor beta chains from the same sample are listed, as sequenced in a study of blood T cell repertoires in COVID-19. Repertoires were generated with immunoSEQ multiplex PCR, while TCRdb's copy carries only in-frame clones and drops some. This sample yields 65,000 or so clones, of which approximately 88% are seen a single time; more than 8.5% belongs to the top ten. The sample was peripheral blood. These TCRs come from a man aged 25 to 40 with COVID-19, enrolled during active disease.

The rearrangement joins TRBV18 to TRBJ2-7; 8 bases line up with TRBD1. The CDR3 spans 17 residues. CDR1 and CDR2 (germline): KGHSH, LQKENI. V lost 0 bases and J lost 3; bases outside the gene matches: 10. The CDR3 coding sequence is TGTGCCAGCTCACCACCACTTCAAGGACAGGGAGACTACGAGCAGTACTTC. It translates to CASSPPLQGQGDYEQYF.

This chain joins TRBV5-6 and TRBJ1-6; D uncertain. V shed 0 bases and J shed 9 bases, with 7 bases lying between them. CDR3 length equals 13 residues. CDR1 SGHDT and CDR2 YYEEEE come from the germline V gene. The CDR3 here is CASSLDRGSPLHF. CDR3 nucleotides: TGTGCCAGCAGCTTGGATCGGGGTTCACCCCTCCACTTT.

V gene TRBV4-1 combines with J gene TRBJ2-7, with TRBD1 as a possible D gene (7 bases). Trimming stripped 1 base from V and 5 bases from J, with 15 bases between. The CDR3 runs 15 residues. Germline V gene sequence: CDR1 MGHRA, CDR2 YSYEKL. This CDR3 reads CASSQGQGGFNEQYF. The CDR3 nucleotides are TGCGCCAGCAGCCAAGGACAGGGAGGCTTTAACGAGCAGTACTTC.

The DNA of the CDR3 is TGTGCCAGCAGCCAACTGGCGGGAGATTCACCCCTCCACTTT. Protein sequence: CASSQLAGDSPLHF. V usage is TRBV14 and J usage is TRBJ1-6, with D hard to call. The CDR3 is made up of 14 amino acids. CDR1 SGHDN and CDR2 FVKESK come from the germline V gene. V lost 2 bases and J 8 bases, leaving 10 bases between the germline ends.

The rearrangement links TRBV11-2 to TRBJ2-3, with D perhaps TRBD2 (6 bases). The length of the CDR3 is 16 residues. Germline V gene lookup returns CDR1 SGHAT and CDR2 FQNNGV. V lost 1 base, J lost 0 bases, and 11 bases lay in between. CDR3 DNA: TGTGCCAGCAGCTTAGGGCTAGCGCCGAGCACAGATACGCAGTATTTT. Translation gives CASSLGLAPSTDTQYF.

The CDR3 region has the DNA TGTGCCAGCAGCTTAGAGGGGACTCGTTACAATGAGCAGTTCTTC. It is translated as CASSLEGTRYNEQFF. The J gene is TRBJ2-1, the V gene TRBV7-8, with D tentatively TRBD2 (6 bases). CDR3 length equals 15 residues. Germline V gives CDR1 SGHVS, CDR2 FQNEAQ. Deletions cut 1 base from V and 4 bases from J, with 11 bases between.

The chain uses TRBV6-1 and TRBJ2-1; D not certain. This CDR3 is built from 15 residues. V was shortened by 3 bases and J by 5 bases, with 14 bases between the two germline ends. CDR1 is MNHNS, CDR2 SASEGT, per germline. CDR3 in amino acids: CASSDQVSLNNEQFF. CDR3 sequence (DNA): TGTGCCAGCAGTGACCAGGTGTCCCTTAACAATGAGCAGTTCTTC.

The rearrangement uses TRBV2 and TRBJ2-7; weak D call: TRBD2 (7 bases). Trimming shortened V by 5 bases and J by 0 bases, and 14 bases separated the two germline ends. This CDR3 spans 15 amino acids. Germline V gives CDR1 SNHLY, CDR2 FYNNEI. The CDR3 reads CASSRGAVTSYEQYF. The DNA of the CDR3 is TGTGCCAGCAGTCGGGGGGCTGTTACCTCCTACGAGCAGTACTTC.

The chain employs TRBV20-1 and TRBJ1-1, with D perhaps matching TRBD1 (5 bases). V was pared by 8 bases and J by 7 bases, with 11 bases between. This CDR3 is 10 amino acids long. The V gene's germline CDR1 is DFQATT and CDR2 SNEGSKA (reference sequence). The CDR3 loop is CSFDSGEAFF. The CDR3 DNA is TGCAGTTTTGACAGTGGTGAAGCTTTCTTT.

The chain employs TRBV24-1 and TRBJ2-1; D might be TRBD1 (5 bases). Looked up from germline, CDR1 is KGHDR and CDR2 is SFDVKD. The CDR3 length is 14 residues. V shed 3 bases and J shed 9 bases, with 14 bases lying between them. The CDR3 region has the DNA TGTGCCACCAGTGATCCGGACACCGAGAGTGAGCAGTTCTTC. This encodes CATSDPDTESEQFF.

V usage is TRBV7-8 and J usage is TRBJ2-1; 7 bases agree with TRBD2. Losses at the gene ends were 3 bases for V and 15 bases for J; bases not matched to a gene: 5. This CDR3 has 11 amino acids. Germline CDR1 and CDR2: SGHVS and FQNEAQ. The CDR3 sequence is CASSLGTIPFF. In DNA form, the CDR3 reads TGTGCCAGCAGCTTGGGGACTATTCCGTTCTTC.

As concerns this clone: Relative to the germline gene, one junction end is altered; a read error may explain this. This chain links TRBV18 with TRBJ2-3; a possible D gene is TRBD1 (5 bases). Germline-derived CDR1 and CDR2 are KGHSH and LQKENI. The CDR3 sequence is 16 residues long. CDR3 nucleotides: TGTGCCAGCTCACTCAATCCGGCGAGCTCAACAGGTACGCAGTATTTT. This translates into CASSLNPASSTGTQYF.